These T cell receptor beta chains were read from a single sample in a study of blood T cell repertoires in COVID-19. Generated by immunoSEQ multiplex PCR, the TCRdb table keeps only in-frame clones and is missing some. The table has around 130,000 clones, 80% to 85% seen once. Material for sequencing was peripheral blood. All receptors derive from a woman in her twenties or thirties who had recovered from COVID-19. The CDR3 runs from the conserved cysteine through the conserved F or W.

TRBV6-4 | CASSVAGGGNEQFF
TRBV10-2 | CASSLPGGAWNEQFF
TRBV18 | CASSPAIGNTIYF
TRBV5-1 | CASSLDGARGTEAFF
TRBV12-5 | CASGLWGEETQYF
TRBV27 | CASSTQQTGELFF
TRBV6-1 | CASSEGHDWDTLAWGNEKLFF
TRBV5-1 | CASSQGGRPNTEAFF
TRBV6-5 | CASSYADSYNEQFF
TRBV19 | CASSIGGALGGNTEAFF
TRBV6-1 | CASSEPNRGNQPQHF
TRBV6-5 | CASRSAYEQYF
TRBV5-4 | CASSLGRQGETEAFF
TRBV6-2/TRBV6-3 | CASSGPSSYEQYF
TRBV9 | CASSVDPGGAVTEAFF
TRBV12-3/TRBV12-4 | CASSHEVNYGYTF
TRBV2 | CASSEPPKGGSQYF
TRBV5-1 | CASSSDPKSYSPLHF
TRBV4-1 | CASSQDPGQETQYF
TRBV6-1 | CASSERDRVNTEAFF